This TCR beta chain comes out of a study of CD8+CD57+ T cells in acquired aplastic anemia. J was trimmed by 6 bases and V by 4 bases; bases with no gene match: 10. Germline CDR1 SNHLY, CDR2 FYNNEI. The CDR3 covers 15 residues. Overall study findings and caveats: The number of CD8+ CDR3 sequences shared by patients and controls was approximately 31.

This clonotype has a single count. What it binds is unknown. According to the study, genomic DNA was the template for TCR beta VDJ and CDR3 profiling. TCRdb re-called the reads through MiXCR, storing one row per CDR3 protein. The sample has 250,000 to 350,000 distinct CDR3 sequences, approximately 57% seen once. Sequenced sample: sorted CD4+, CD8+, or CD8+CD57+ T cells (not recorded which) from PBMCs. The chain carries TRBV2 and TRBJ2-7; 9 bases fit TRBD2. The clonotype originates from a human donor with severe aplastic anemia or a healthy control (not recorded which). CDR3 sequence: CASSGLAGYWGEQYF. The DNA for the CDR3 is TGTGCCAGCAGTGGGCTAGCGGGATATTGGGGCGAGCAGTACTTC.